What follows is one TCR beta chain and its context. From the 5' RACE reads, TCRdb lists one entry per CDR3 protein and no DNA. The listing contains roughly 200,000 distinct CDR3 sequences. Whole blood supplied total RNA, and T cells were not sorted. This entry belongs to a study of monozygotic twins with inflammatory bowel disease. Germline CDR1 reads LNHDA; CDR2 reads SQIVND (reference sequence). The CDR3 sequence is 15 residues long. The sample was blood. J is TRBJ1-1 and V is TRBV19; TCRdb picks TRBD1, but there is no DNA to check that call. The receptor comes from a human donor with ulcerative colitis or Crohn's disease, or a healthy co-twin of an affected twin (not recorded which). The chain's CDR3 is CASSLRGQRNTEAFF.